This T cell receptor beta chain was obtained from a study of response to subunit inactivated influenza vaccine. Study-level findings and limits: A suggestion made by the authors is that each seasonal influenza vaccination recruits few new T cells.

On this clonotype: The antigen is not known.

The germline CDR1 and CDR2 sequences are MNHNS and SASEGT. The ends were cut back, 2 bases at V and 2 bases at J, with 8 bases in the middle. The CDR3 is 14 amino acids. MiXCR was run by TCRdb on the RT-PCR reads, yielding one entry per CDR3 protein. The top ten hold roughly 7.6% of the sample, which has hundreds of thousands of distinct CDR3 sequences, 14% seen once. The chain has TRBV6-1 and TRBJ2-3; D ambiguous. This receptor was obtained from a man in his fifties who received an inactivated influenza vaccine. Here the sequenced sample was PBMCs from blood, taken 14 to 15 days before vaccination. CDR3 bases: TGTGCCAGCAGTGAATCGGGCTACACAGATACGCAGTATTTT. It codes for CASSESGYTDTQYF.